The sequence of this T cell receptor beta chain was determined in a study of shared clonotypes between healthy human individuals. Only in-frame clones appear in the TCRdb table, and some are missing; sequencing was by immunoSEQ multiplex PCR. The sample carries some 1.1 million clones, around 77% recorded once. This CDR3 spans 12 amino acids. Germline V gene lookup returns CDR1 LGHNA and CDR2 YSLEER. V dropped 2 bases and J dropped 8 bases, with 6 bases sitting between them. Sequences were obtained from memory CD4+ T cells from PBMCs. Subset here: CD45RA-negative fraction. This chain links TRBV4-3 with TRBJ1-4; no definite D call. The receptor comes from a young man in good health. Some clones in this sample may be carry-over from other donors' samples. This CDR3 is CASSQLREKLFF. CDR3 coding DNA: TGCGCCAGCAGCCAACTCCGAGAAAAACTGTTTTTT.